What follows is one TCR beta chain and its context. The specificity of this receptor is unknown. The record has no base qualities; no much larger clone is one base away. TCRbeta CDR3 regions were amplified from genomic DNA by means of the immunoSEQ Assay, a bias-controlled multiplex PCR. The authors processed their data as follows. The number of nucleated cells in each sample was estimated from the amplification of reference gene primers within the assay. To quantify the absolute abundance of each unique TCRbeta CDR3 rearrangement, sequence reads were collapsed and filtered. Productive Simpson clonality was computed per sample as the square root of Simpson's diversity index over productive rearrangements. What TCRdb holds here is the immuneACCESS table cut down to in-frame rearrangements. Part of the clones is not present; checked against another copy, under half of the missing clones reflect an unresolved V gene, and the others are unexplained. V and J calls and clone size follow that table, whereas D and trimming were derived from the DNA. The sample table lists tens of thousands of clones, around 74% of them with a count of one. 15% of the sample rests with the top ten.

The data stem from a study of blood T cell repertoires in COVID-19 (dated by TCRdb to 2018 to 2021). About the investigation overall: The collaborator samples originated in the United States, Italy and Spain and spanned the acute and convalescent phases of COVID-19. The prospective study material was composed of cDNA or gDNA derived from T cells, B-cell-depleted T cells, or PBMCs. The dataset comprised deeply sampled blood TCRbeta repertoires from subjects exposed to, actively infected with, or recovered from COVID-19. The sample metadata nearly always contained a de-identified subject ID, COVID-19 status, age in years and sex. Samples were obtained from the ongoing ImmuneRACE study (first 160 participants) and from 1,254 subjects provided by 6 global collaborators. Where available, HLA class I and class II types were taken from metadata supplied by the sample provider and were not determined by assay-based typing. The repertoires were released in a freely available public database meant as a resource for research on the immune response to SARS-CoV-2. The investigation overall reported the following: The quantity of clinical and demographic metadata differed by source and by participant and was supplied without curation.

At one collaborating source in Seattle, patients were enrolled during active infection and were followed longitudinally through the course of disease. Collaborating institutions collected whole blood in K2EDTA tubes following their own protocols. For TCRbeta analysis, collaborator samples were shipped as frozen whole blood, as isolated PBMCs, or as DNA extracted from either sample type. The CDR3 has 14 amino acids, counting the end cysteine and phenylalanine. The entry retains the CDR3 DNA only, 42 bases that are in frame from base 1. After removal of 1 base from V and 2 bases from J, the junction retains 4 bases not matched to a gene. Reading the germline V gene (reference sequence) gives CDR1 GTSNPN and CDR2 SVGIG.

Material for sequencing was peripheral blood. The sequence links TRBV30 to TRBJ2-7, with TRBD1 identical over 8 junction bases. This receptor was obtained from a man aged 60 to 69 with COVID-19, enrolled during active disease. The CDR3 reads as follows: CAWSAGQGTYEQYF. The nucleotide sequence is TGTGCCTGGAGTGCCGGACAGGGTACCTACGAGCAGTACTTC.